The sequence of this T cell receptor beta chain was determined in a study of neoadjuvant nivolumab and ipilimumab in lung cancer. Study-wide results and caveats: A small number of samples were TCR sequenced.

On this clone: The target antigen is unknown.

Clones were read by immunoSEQ multiplex PCR, and TCRdb kept only the in-frame ones, dropping some. The top ten clones hold around 4.5% of a sample with about 7,000 clones, roughly 83% of them seen once. Losses at the gene ends were 4 bases for V and 1 base for J; bases not matched to a gene: 3. This CDR3 contains 13 residues. The germline gives CDR1 SQVTM, CDR2 ANQGSEA. The TCR comes from an adult with non-small cell lung cancer. This sequence joins TRBV29-1 and TRBJ1-1, with TRBD1 matching over 7 bases. Here the sequenced sample was tumor tissue, taken after neoadjuvant nivolumab, alone or with ipilimumab, at or shortly before surgery. As DNA, the CDR3 is TGCAGCGTTGTAGGACAGGCGAACACTGAAGCTTTCTTT. It yields the protein CSVVGQANTEAFF.